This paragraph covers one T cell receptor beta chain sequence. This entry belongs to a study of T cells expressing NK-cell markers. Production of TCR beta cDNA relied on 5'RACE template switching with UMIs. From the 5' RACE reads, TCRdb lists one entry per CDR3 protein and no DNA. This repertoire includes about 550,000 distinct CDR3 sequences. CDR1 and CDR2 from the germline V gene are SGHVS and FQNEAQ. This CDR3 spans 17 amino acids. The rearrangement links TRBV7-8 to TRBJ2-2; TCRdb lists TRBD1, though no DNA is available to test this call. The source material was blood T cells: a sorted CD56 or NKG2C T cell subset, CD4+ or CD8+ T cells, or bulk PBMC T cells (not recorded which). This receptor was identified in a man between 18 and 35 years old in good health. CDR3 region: CASSDSGTGEDTGELFF.